This T cell receptor (beta chain) was sequenced during a study of cytomegalovirus exposure and HLA in healthy donors (TCRdb year 2017). Study-wide context: According to an earlier analysis of a few hundred of the donors, about 179 million T cells yielded over 90 million unique TCR beta sequences and 250 to 350 Gb of sequence data. An early release covering 550 to 650 HLA-typed donors comprised about 300 gigabases of sequencing data and approximately 80 million unique TCR sequences. The genetic ancestry cluster associated with self-reported Caucasian donors included about 84% of the approximately 400 genotyped donors. The study aimed to test whether cataloging public T cell receptors could reveal signatures of past pathogen exposure. The T cell repertoires of several hundred subjects were profiled by immunosequencing and related to cytomegalovirus serostatus. In addition to the first cohort of approximately 650 subjects, a separate validation cohort of around 110 different subjects was used. To predict cytomegalovirus infection status, the study brought together high-throughput TCR immunosequencing, statistical association of individual TCRs with disease status, and machine learning. In a later analysis, previously published TCR beta repertoires from about 640 donors were re-analyzed and high-resolution HLA genotyping was added so that TCR occurrence patterns could be studied. Rather than drawing on any new phenotypic data, the later analysis identified candidate immune exposures from TCR beta sequences and the way those sequences occurred across donors. In an earlier analysis of roughly 580 of the donors, high-throughput TCR beta sequencing was used to judge whether each TCR beta V gene segment behaved as functional or pseudogenic. Donor age, sex, ethnicity and CMV serostatus were collected together with the repertoire data. Genome-wide SNP genotypes for about 55% of the roughly 670 donors were used in a later genetic analysis, which treated that subset as a discovery cohort. Every discovery cohort repertoire had been produced on one sequencing platform. Class I and class II HLA loci were covered by the typing at four-digit resolution. The number of donors typed differed by locus, with about 620-630 for A, B, C, DRB1 and DQB1, more than 500 for DQA1, over 600 for DPA1, and under 490 for DPB1. A handful of DR-DQ haplotypes were treated as single units for association and clustering because of strong linkage in the cohort. On average, about 240,000 unique TCR beta nucleotide sequences were sequenced per donor among 398 genotyped donors of the cohort, with about 19% of those sequences being non-productive. Broad study findings and their caveats: Specific HLA alleles were associated with over 15,000 TCR beta sequences at a false discovery rate of 0.05 in a later analysis. A further reported finding was that TCR beta sequences accurately predicted the HLA-A and HLA-B alleles for most subjects in the first cohort. Because counts were too low, seventeen rarely observed V segments, including chromosome 9 orphons, were excluded from the earlier analysis of 587 of the donors. A later analysis reported that several top co-occurrence clusters appeared linked to parvovirus B19, influenza, CMV and Epstein-Barr virus. In vitro tests confirmed that a few of the cytomegalovirus-associated TCR beta chains recognize cytomegalovirus antigens. The authors suggested that the approach could potentially be extended to other disease states and immunological phenotypes. The 87-base-pair reads could not distinguish some IMGT-functional V segments, including TRBV6-2 and TRBV6-3, so those segments were excluded. In the study, approximately 160 TCR beta chains were listed as associated with cytomegalovirus. Because HLA typing was missing for some donors at each locus, association tests included only the typed subset. Across donors, most TCR sequences were observed very rarely, whereas some public TCRs were present in many individuals. Cytomegalovirus status was reported to be diagnosed by the classifier with high specificity and sensitivity in both the original and validation cohorts. According to a later analysis, TCR association rates differed among HLA loci, with DRB1 alleles showing the most associated TCRs and HLA-C alleles showing the fewest. Correlated functional status among segregating V segments might reflect linkage disequilibrium, but an unknown experimental factor could not be ruled out. The presence/absence analyses assumed that sequencing depth was roughly uniform across donors, and that assumption may not be true. Immune exposure information for the cohort was limited to CMV serostatus. In a later analysis, HLA-associated TCR beta chains were found to be more clonally expanded and to have lower generation probabilities than equally common non-associated chains. A cluster of highly shared sequence variants was judged likely to represent a technical artifact of the sequencing pipeline. When HLA alleles, especially DR and DQ, strongly co-occurred, TCR associations were difficult to assign to individual alleles. A later genetic analysis associated a missense DCLRE1C variant with V-gene and J-gene trimming of TCR beta chains, and an independent cohort replicated the association. In a later genetic analysis, fewer N-insertions in productive TCRs were reported among donors in an Asian-associated ancestry cluster than the roughly 700-donor mean. In an earlier analysis of fewer than 700 of the donors, most TCR beta V segments appeared in productive rearrangements about 87% or about 30% of the time, broadly matching IMGT annotations. A later analysis found that most CMV-associated TCR beta chains appeared HLA-restricted, with HLA associations seemingly driven largely by CMV exposure. This cohort had only TCR beta chains sequenced, and the lack of alpha or paired-chain data limited which features could be detected.

The protocol used for the library was the immunoSEQ multiplex PCR assay. For the multiplex PCR, a mixture combining 60 forward primers for TCR Vbeta segments and 13 reverse primers for TCR Jbeta segments was used. The CDR3 region of rearranged TCR beta genes was amplified from genomic DNA with a multiplex PCR assay. The amplified TCR beta libraries were sequenced on the Illumina HiSeq System as 87-base-pair reads. The study's own analysis went as follows. A later analysis counted around 72 million unique TCR beta chains across the 550 to 750 repertoires, and around 9.9 million of these chains were shared by at least two donors. A nearest-neighbor algorithm error-corrected the raw reads and collapsed the reads into unique sequences, merging closely related sequences to remove PCR and sequencing errors. To assign V, D and J gene segments, CDR3 sequences were aligned to IMGT reference sequences. Each retained sequence needed at least a six-nucleotide match to both a V gene segment and a J gene segment. A rearrangement counted as productive if the CDR3 had no stop codons and remained in frame with V and J, and every other rearrangement counted as non-productive. Following IMGT convention, CDR3 was defined as the stretch from the second conserved V-encoded cysteine up to the conserved J-encoded phenylalanine. Sequences without an unambiguous match to a single V gene segment were excluded from the earlier analysis of approximately 560 of the donors. In an earlier analysis of 450 to 700 of the donors, V segments were called functional above 56.7% productive rearrangements and were called segregating when the between-donor standard deviation exceeded 5%. To diagnose cytomegalovirus status from the catalog of TCR beta chain sequences, a statistical classification framework was built. In a later analysis, V and J genes were assigned by comparing TCR nucleotide sequences against IMGT/GENE-DB human TR gene sequences. In a later analysis, CDR3 sequences and most-parsimonious VDJ recombination scenarios were assigned using the TCRdist pipeline. A later analysis defined each TCR beta chain by its CDR3 amino acid sequence plus V-gene family, and excluded reads lacking a unique V-gene family. As a way to deal with suspected cross-contamination and a sequencing artifact, a later analysis dropped roughly 620 nucleotide sequences that were highly shared and had low generation probability. For each public chain, a later analysis derived a clonal expansion index from normalized ranks of inferred template counts within each repertoire. Generation probabilities in a later analysis came from a VDJ recombination model fitted to out-of-frame rearrangements, and those results were checked against IGoR. A later analysis scored TCR-TCR, TCR-HLA and TCR-CMV co-occurrence with hypergeometric tests, applying a repertoire-size bias correction to TCR pairs. A later analysis estimated false discovery rates by permuting HLA or CMV assignments 20 times. In a later analysis, co-occurring TCRs were grouped with DBSCAN, and TCRdist sequence similarity was added when clustering was performed within HLA-allele-positive subsets. For co-occurrence clustering, repertoires with fewer than 30,000 or more than 120,000 public chains were excluded, along with five repertoires with anomalous nucleotide sharing. The source is immuneACCESS, and TCRdb retained only in-frame sequences with V and J called. Part of the clones is not carried over; for the studies checked, unresolved V genes explain less than half of this, and the remainder is unexplained. V, J and clone size were drawn from that table, and D and trimming were deduced from the DNA. The sample records under 200,000 clones, 12% of which are singletons. The ten largest account for 7.8% of the sample.

Germline trimming amounts to 0 bases on V and 6 bases on J, with 7 as the count of junction bases outside the gene matches. Sequences SQVTM (CDR1) and ANQGSEA (CDR2) are obtained from the germline V gene. Inclusive of the bounding cysteine and phenylalanine, the CDR3 is 14 residues long. Of all the DNA, just the CDR3 is kept, 42 bases in frame from base 1. In total, more than 500 healthy bone marrow donors made up the cohort. At the time of sampling, all cohort members were nominally healthy, though unrecorded immune exposures were likely present. The donor was CMV seropositive and belonged to the group of more than 250 seropositive cohort members. A peripheral blood sample was collected from each donor, and TCR beta sequencing was performed on peripheral blood mononuclear cells. Genomic DNA extraction from the blood cell samples was performed with the Qiagen DNeasy Blood Extraction Kit. About this clone itself: It lacks a known antigen. The sample holds no much larger clone one base away, and base qualities are not on file.

Sequencing used PBMCs. This receptor chain uses TRBV29-1 and TRBJ2-7, and 8 bases in between align with TRBD1. This sequence originates from a man aged 50-59 years in good health and CMV-seropositive. The nucleotide sequence reads as follows: TGCAGCGTTGAAGAGAGGACAGGGTACAGCGAGCAGTACTTC. This sequence encodes CSVEERTGYSEQYF.